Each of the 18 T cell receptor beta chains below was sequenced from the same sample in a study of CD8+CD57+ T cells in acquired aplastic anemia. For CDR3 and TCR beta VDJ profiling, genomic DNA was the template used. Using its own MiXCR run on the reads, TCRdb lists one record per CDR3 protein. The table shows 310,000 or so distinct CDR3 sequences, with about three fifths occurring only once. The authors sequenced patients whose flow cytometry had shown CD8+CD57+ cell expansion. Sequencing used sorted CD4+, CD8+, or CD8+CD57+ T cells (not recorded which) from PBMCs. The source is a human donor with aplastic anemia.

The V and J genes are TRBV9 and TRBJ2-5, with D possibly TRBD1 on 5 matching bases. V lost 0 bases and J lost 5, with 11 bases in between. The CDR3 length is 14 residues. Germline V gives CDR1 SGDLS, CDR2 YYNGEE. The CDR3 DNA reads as TGTGCCAGCAGCGTAGGAGGAAACAGGGAGACCCAGTACTTC. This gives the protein CASSVGGNRETQYF.

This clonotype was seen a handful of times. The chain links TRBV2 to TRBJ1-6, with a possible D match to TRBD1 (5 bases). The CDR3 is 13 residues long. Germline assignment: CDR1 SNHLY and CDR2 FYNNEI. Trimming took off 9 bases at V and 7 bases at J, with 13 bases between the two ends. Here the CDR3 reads CASGFQGNSPLHF. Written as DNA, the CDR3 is TGTGCCAGTGGATTCCAGGGAAATTCACCCCTCCACTTT. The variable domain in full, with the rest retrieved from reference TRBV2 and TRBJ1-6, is EPEVTQTPSHQVTQMGQEVILRCVPISNHLYFYWYRQILGQKVEFLVSFYNNEISEKSEIFDDQFSVERPDGSNFTLKIRSTKLEDSAMYFCASGFQGNSPLHFGNGTRLTVT.

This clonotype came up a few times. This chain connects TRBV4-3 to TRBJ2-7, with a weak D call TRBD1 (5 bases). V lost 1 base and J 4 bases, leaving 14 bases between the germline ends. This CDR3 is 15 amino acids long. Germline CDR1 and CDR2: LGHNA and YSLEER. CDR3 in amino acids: CASSQVIGAGYEQYF. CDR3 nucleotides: TGCGCCAGCAGCCAAGTGATTGGGGCTGGGTACGAGCAGTACTTC.

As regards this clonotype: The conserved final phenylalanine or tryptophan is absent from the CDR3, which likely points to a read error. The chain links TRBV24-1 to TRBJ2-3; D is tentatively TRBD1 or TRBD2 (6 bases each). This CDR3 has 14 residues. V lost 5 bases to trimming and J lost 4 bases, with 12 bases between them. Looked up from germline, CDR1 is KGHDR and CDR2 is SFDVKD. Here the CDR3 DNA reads TGTGCCACCAGTGTCCAGGGGAGGCCAGATACGCAGTATCTT. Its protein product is CATSVQGRPDTQYL.

CDR3 DNA sequence: TGTGCCACCAGTTTAACGGGACAAATTGACTACGAGCAGTACTTC. It yields the protein CATSLTGQIDYEQYF. The rearrangement links TRBV24-1 to TRBJ2-7; D is possibly TRBD1 (6 bases). Germline V gene lookup returns CDR1 KGHDR and CDR2 SFDVKD. The CDR3 extends over 15 amino acids. Trimming cost V 6 bases and J 3 bases, with 17 bases left between them.

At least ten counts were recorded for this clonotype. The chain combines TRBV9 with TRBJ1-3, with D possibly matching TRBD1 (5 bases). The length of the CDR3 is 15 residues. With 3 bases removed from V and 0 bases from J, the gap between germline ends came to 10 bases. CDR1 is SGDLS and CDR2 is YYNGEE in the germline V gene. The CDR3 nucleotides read TGTGCCAGCAGCGAGAGACAGTACTCTGGAAACACCATATATTTT. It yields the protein CASSERQYSGNTIYF.

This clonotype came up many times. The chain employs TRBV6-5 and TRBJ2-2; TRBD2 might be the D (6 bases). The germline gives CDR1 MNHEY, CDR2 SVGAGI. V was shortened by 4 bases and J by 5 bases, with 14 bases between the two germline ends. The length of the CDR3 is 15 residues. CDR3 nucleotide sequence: TGTGCCAGCAGTTCCGACAGCGGAGGGACCGGGGAGCTGTTTTTT. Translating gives CASSSDSGGTGELFF.

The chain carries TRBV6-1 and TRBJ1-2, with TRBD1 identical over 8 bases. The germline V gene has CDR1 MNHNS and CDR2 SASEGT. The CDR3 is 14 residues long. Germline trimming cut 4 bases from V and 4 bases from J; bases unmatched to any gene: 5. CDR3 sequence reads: CASSGRTGFYGYTF. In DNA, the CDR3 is TGTGCCAGCAGTGGTCGGACAGGGTTCTATGGCTACACCTTC.

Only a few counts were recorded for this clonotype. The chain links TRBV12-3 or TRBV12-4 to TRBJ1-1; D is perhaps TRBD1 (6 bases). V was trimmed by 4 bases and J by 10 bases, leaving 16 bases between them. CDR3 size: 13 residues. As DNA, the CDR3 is TGTGCCAGCAGTTCACAGTTGCTAGGGGGAGCTTTCTTT. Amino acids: CASSSQLLGGAFF.

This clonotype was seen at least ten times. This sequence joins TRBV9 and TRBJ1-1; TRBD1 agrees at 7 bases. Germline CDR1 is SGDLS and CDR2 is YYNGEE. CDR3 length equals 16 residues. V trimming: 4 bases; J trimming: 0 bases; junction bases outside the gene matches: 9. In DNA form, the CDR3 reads TGTGCCAGCAGCACGGGACAGATTTTCATGAACACTGAAGCTTTCTTT. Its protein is CASSTGQIFMNTEAFF. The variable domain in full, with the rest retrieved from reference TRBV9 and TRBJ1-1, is DSGVTQTPKHLITATGQRVTLRCSPRSGDLSVYWYQQSLDQGLQFLIQYYNGEERAKGNILERFSAQQFPDLHSELNLSSLELGDSALYFCASSTGQIFMNTEAFFGQGTRLTVV.

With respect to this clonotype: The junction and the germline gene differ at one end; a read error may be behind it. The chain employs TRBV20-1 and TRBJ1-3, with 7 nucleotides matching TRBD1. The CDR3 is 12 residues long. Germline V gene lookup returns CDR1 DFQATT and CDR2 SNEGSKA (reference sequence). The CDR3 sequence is CGASRQGPTIYF. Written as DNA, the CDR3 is TGCGGTGCTAGTAGACAGGGTCCCACCATATATTTT.

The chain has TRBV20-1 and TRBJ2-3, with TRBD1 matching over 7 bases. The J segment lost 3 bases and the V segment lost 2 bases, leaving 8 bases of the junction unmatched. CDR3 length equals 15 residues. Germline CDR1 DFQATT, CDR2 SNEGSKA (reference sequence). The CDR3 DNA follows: TGCAGTGCTAGAATACAGGGGCAGGGAACAGATACGCAGTATTTT. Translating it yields CSARIQGQGTDTQYF.

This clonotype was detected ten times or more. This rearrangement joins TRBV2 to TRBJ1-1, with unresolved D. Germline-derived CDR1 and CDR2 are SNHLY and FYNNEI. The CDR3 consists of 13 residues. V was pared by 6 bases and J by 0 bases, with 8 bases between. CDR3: CASRQEMNTEAFF. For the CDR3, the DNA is TGTGCCAGCAGACAAGAGATGAACACTGAAGCTTTCTTT.

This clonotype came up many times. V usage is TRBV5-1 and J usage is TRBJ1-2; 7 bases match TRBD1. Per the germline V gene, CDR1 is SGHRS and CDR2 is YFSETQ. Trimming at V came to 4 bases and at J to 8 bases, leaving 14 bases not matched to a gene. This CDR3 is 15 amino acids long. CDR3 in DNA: TGCGCCAGCAGCCGGCAGGGGGGTCCTATAGAAGGCTACACCTTC. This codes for CASSRQGGPIEGYTF. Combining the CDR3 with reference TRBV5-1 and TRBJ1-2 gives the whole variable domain KAGVTQTPRYLIKTRGQQVTLSCSPISGHRSVSWYQQTPGQGLQFLFEYFSETQRNKGNFPGRFSGRQFSNSRSEMNVSTLELGDSALYLCASSRQGGPIEGYTFGSGTRLTVV.

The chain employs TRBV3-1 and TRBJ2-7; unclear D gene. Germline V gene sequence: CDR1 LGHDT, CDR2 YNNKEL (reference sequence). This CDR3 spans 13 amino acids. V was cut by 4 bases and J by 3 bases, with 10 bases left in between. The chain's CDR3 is CASSPDGLYEQYF. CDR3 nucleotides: TGTGCCAGCAGCCCGGATGGGCTCTACGAGCAGTACTTC.

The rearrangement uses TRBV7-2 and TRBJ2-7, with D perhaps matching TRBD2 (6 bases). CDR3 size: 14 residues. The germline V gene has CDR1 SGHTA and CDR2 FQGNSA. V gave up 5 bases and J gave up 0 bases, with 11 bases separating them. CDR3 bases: TGTGCCAGCAGCCTGGGACTTTTCTCCTACGAGCAGTACTTC. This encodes CASSLGLFSYEQYF. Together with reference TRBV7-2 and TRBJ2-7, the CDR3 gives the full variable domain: GAGVSQSPSNKVTEKGKDVELRCDPISGHTALYWYRQSLGQGLEFLIYFQGNSAPDKSGLPSDRFSAERTGGSVSTLTIQRTQQEDSAVYLCASSLGLFSYEQYFGPGTRLTVT.

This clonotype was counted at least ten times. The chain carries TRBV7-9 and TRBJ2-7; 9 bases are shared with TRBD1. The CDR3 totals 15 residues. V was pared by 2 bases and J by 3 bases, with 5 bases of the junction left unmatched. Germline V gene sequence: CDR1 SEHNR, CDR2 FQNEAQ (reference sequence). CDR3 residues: CASSLFPGQGYEQYF. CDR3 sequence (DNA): TGTGCCAGCAGCTTATTCCCGGGACAGGGCTACGAGCAGTACTTC. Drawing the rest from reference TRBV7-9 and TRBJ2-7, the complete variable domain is DTGVSQNPRHKITKRGQNVTFRCDPISEHNRLYWYRQTLGQGPEFLTYFQNEAQLEKSRLLSDRFSAERPKGSFSTLEIQRTEQGDSAMYLCASSLFPGQGYEQYFGPGTRLTVT.

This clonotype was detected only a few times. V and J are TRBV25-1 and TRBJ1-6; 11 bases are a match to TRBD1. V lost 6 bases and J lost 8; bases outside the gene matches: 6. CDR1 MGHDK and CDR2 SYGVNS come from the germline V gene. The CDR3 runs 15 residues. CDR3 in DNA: TGTGCCAGCAGCCCTGCGGGACAGGGGGATTCACCCCTCCACTTT. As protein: CASSPAGQGDSPLHF.